The next 20 T cell receptor beta chains were all read from a single sample in a study of T cells in Graves' hyperthyroidism and ophthalmopathy. The investigators amplified TCR beta CDR3 regions from RNA transcripts. First-round RT-PCR targeting the TCR CDR3 was performed with the HTBI primer set. TCRdb fed the multiplex PCR reads into MiXCR, producing one record per CDR3 protein. The sample lists approximately 690,000 distinct CDR3 sequences; less than 25% were seen once. The sample was blood. The receptor source for this set is a young man with Graves' ophthalmopathy.

The rearrangement links TRBV4-1 to TRBJ2-4; D tentatively fits TRBD1 or TRBD2 (6 bases each). Germline V gives CDR1 MGHRA, CDR2 YSYEKL. V lost 1 base to trimming and J lost 0 bases, with 16 bases between them. CDR3 size: 18 residues. The CDR3 DNA reads as TGCGCCAGCAGCCAAGGGGGGGCGGGAATTAGAGCCAAAAACATTCAGTACTTC. This codes for CASSQGGAGIRAKNIQYF.

This clonotype was counted a few times. V gene TRBV5-1 combines with J gene TRBJ2-7, with D possibly being TRBD2 (7 bases). This CDR3 is 15 amino acids long. Germline CDR1 SGHRS, CDR2 YFSETQ. Trimming took off 2 bases at V and 3 bases at J, with 15 bases between the two ends. As DNA, the CDR3 is TGCGCCAGCAGCTTAAGCGGGACAAGAGACTACGAGCAGTACTTC. It translates to CASSLSGTRDYEQYF. The full variable domain, its missing parts supplied by reference TRBV5-1 and TRBJ2-7, is KAGVTQTPRYLIKTRGQQVTLSCSPISGHRSVSWYQQTPGQGLQFLFEYFSETQRNKGNFPGRFSGRQFSNSRSEMNVSTLELGDSALYLCASSLSGTRDYEQYFGPGTRLTVT.

This clonotype was counted only a few times. The chain employs TRBV20-1 and TRBJ2-1; no firm D call. The CDR3 extends over 15 amino acids. Germline values: CDR1 DFQATT, CDR2 SNEGSKA (reference sequence). Trimming removed 3 bases at V and 0 bases at J, with 12 bases between. The chain's CDR3 is CSASYGSSSYNEQFF. The CDR3 region has the DNA TGCAGTGCTAGTTACGGCTCCAGCTCCTACAATGAGCAGTTCTTC.

The gene calls are TRBV11-3 and TRBJ2-2, with TRBD1 matching over 11 bases. The CDR3 is 16 amino acids. V shed 5 bases, J shed 1 base, and the junction held 3 bases outside the gene matches. The germline V gene encodes CDR1 SGHNT and CDR2 YENEEA. CDR3 region: CASSPGTGGNTGELFF. In nucleotides, the CDR3 is TGTGCCAGCAGCCCCGGGACAGGGGGGAACACCGGGGAGCTGTTTTTT.

The V call is TRBV11-2, the J call TRBJ2-1; D unclear. This CDR3 region has 17 residues. Germline values: CDR1 SGHAT, CDR2 FQNNGV. V lost 0 bases, J lost 6 bases, and 18 bases lay in between. The CDR3 region is CASSLDWSHGRANEQFF. The CDR3, as DNA: TGTGCCAGCAGCTTAGATTGGAGTCATGGTAGGGCCAATGAGCAGTTCTTC.

The table lists this clonotype with many counts. V gene TRBV11-2 combines with J gene TRBJ2-3, with D unclear. The CDR3 covers 13 residues. Trimming removed 5 bases at V and 2 bases at J, with 8 bases between. The germline V gene has CDR1 SGHAT and CDR2 FQNNGV. This CDR3 reads CASSLPVTDTQYF. In DNA form, the CDR3 reads TGTGCCAGCAGCCTCCCGGTCACAGATACGCAGTATTTT.

This chain links TRBV6-1 with TRBJ2-5; D is undetermined. Deletions cut 1 base from V and 0 bases from J, with 15 bases between. This CDR3 spans 17 amino acids. Germline values: CDR1 MNHNS, CDR2 SASEGT. The CDR3 loop reads CASSEVLATVYQETQYF. The DNA of the CDR3 is TGTGCCAGCAGTGAAGTTTTGGCTACAGTGTACCAAGAGACCCAGTACTTC.

This clonotype was observed a few times. This sequence joins TRBV10-3 and TRBJ1-1; 9 positions agree with TRBD1. This CDR3 is 15 amino acids long. CDR1 ENHRY and CDR2 SYGVKD come from the germline V gene. After removal of 2 bases from V and 1 base from J, the junction contained 2 bases not matched to a gene. The CDR3: CAISEPGQGNTEAFF. The DNA for the CDR3 is TGTGCCATCAGTGAGCCGGGACAGGGGAACACTGAAGCTTTCTTT.

The rearrangement joins TRBV6-1 to TRBJ2-5; TRBD2 is a possible D gene (6 bases). From germline, CDR1 is MNHNS and CDR2 SASEGT. CDR3 length: 12 amino acids. Trimming cost V 6 bases and J 1 base, with 6 bases left between them. This CDR3 reads CASSGSQETQYF. The CDR3 region has the DNA TGTGCCAGCAGCGGGAGCCAAGAGACCCAGTACTTC.

This clonotype has a count of ten or more. The chain joins TRBV30 to TRBJ2-7, with TRBD2 matching 9 bases. Trimming cost V 0 bases and J 2 bases; bases outside gene matches: 2. This CDR3 is built from 14 residues. Germline values: CDR1 GTSNPN, CDR2 SVGIG (reference sequence). CDR3 nucleotide sequence: TGTGCCTGGAGTGTTGGGACTAGCACCTACGAGCAGTACTTC. Translating gives CAWSVGTSTYEQYF. The whole variable domain, filled in from reference TRBV30 and TRBJ2-7, reads SQTIHQWPATLVQPVGSPLSLECTVEGTSNPNLYWYRQAAGRGLQLLFYSVGIGQISSEVPQNLSASRPQDRQFILSSKKLLLSDSGFYLCAWSVGTSTYEQYFGPGTRLTVT.

The chain combines TRBV5-5 with TRBJ2-2; 16 bases align to TRBD2. V shed 2 bases and J 1 base; nucleotides not matched to a gene: 5. The CDR3 is 19 amino acids. Germline V gives CDR1 SGHKS, CDR2 YYEKEE (reference sequence). DNA for the CDR3: TGTGCCAGCAGCTTCAAGGGACTAGCGGGAGGGGTGAACACCGGGGAGCTGTTTTTT. Translation: CASSFKGLAGGVNTGELFF.

This rearrangement joins TRBV27 to TRBJ1-3; D possibly corresponds to TRBD1 (5 bases). Germline CDR1 MNHEY, CDR2 SMNVEV (reference sequence). This CDR3 is built from 14 residues. The V and J ends lost 4 bases and 2 bases respectively, with 9 bases between them. Here the CDR3 DNA reads TGTGCCAGCAGTTCGGCGGGGGCTGGAAACACCATATATTTT. It yields the protein CASSSAGAGNTIYF.

V is TRBV6-1 and J is TRBJ2-2; TRBD2 is a possible D gene (5 bases). V lost 7 bases, J lost 2 bases, and 17 bases lay in between. The CDR3 runs to 16 residues. Germline V gene lookup returns CDR1 MNHNS and CDR2 SASEGT. This CDR3 reads CASKVPQSGNTGELFF. In DNA, the CDR3 is TGTGCCAGCAAGGTCCCCCAGTCGGGAAACACCGGGGAGCTGTTTTTT.

This clonotype showed up just a few times. CDR3 sequence reads: CASSASGSRSEKLFF. The CDR3 nucleotides are TGTGCCAGCAGTGCCTCAGGGAGCAGGAGTGAAAAACTGTTTTTT. The rearrangement links TRBV6-1 to TRBJ1-4; D is perhaps TRBD1 (5 bases). This CDR3 region has 15 residues. V gave up 4 bases and J gave up 7 bases, with 16 bases separating them. The germline V gene encodes CDR1 MNHNS and CDR2 SASEGT.

CDR3 loop: CASSEGGRADTQYF. For the CDR3, the DNA is TGCGCCAGCAGTGAGGGGGGCCGGGCAGATACGCAGTATTTT. The chain recombines TRBV10-2 with TRBJ2-3; weak D call: TRBD1 (6 bases). The germline CDR1 and CDR2 sequences are WSHSY and SAAADI. Trimming pared 2 bases from V and 4 bases from J, leaving 10 bases between. The CDR3 is made up of 14 amino acids.

The CDR3 DNA sequence: TGTGCCAGCAGCCCAATGAGGACAGTGCCGGACCGGCCTACTTCTTTTGGGCAAGGCTACACCTTC. Protein: CASSPMRTVPDRPTSFGQGYTF. The chain recombines TRBV7-9 with TRBJ1-2; D perhaps matches TRBD1 (6 bases). Per germline, CDR1 SEHNR and CDR2 FQNEAQ (reference sequence). The CDR3 is 22 residues long. V gave up 5 bases and J gave up 8 bases, with 42 bases separating them.

V usage is TRBV5-6 and J usage is TRBJ1-1; D remains ambiguous. V was trimmed by 0 bases and J by 6 bases, leaving 9 bases between them. Germline V gives CDR1 SGHDT, CDR2 YYEEEE. The CDR3 is 13 residues long. The CDR3 loop reads CASSLAARSEAFF. CDR3 coding DNA: TGTGCCAGCAGCTTGGCGGCCCGTTCTGAAGCTTTCTTT.

V and J are TRBV14 and TRBJ2-7, with D unclear. V lost 5 bases and J 2 bases, leaving 16 bases between the germline ends. CDR3 length: 15 residues. Germline V lookup: CDR1 SGHDN, CDR2 FVKESK. CDR3 in amino acids: CASSSWDSAAYEQYF. In DNA, the CDR3 is TGTGCCAGCAGCAGTTGGGATTCGGCCGCCTACGAGCAGTACTTC.

This clonotype occurred a few times. This chain uses TRBV6-1 with TRBJ2-3; possible D gene TRBD1, 6 bases. Per the germline V gene, CDR1 is MNHNS and CDR2 is SASEGT. The germline V and J ends were trimmed by 4 bases and 6 bases, with 11 bases remaining between them. The CDR3 extends over 13 amino acids. CDR3 nucleotides: TGTGCCAGCAGTGTCTACAGGGTCGATACGCAGTATTTT. Its protein is CASSVYRVDTQYF.

The chain joins TRBV20-1 to TRBJ1-1; tentatively, D is TRBD1 (5 bases). This CDR3 comprises 16 residues. Germline loops: CDR1 DFQATT, CDR2 SNEGSKA (reference sequence). Trimming left V 3 bases short and J 1 base short, with 18 bases between. This CDR3 is CSASPLEAGPNTEAFF. The CDR3 DNA follows: TGCAGTGCTAGCCCACTTGAAGCAGGGCCGAACACTGAAGCTTTCTTT.